Sequencing of this T cell receptor (beta chain) was carried out in a study of Tregs in tolerant kidney transplant recipients. Study-wide background: Mixed chimerism was transient after nonmyeloablative marrow transplants from related graft donors.

Sequencing was performed with immunoSEQ multiplex PCR; in TCRdb, only in-frame clones are kept and a portion is missing. This sample has about 100,000 clones, with roughly 89% found just once. V lost 4 bases, J lost 4 bases, and 7 bases stayed unmatched. The V gene's germline CDR1 is SGHNT and CDR2 YYREEE (reference sequence). CDR3 size: 14 residues. Of note for this clone: The antigen is undetermined.

Points from the study as a whole: Antigen-driven expansion was suggested because donor-specific Tregs expanded more than all Tregs in tolerant patients.

The chain employs TRBV5-4 and TRBJ1-2, with 7 bases fitting TRBD1. The origin of this receptor is a human donor who received a combined kidney and bone marrow transplant. The sequences come from CD4+ T cells from blood, collected before the transplant. The CDR3 bases are TGTGCCAGCAGCACCGTGGGACAGCCCTATGGCTACACCTTC. It codes for CASSTVGQPYGYTF.